This TCR beta chain comes out of a study of neurological immune-mediated disorders. A single record per CDR3 protein comes from TCRdb applying MiXCR to the 5' RACE reads. The table includes approximately 20,000 distinct CDR3 sequences, roughly 17% detected once. This clonotype was seen ten or more times. Germline-derived CDR1 and CDR2 are SGHAT and FQNNGV. This CDR3 comprises 13 residues. Trimming took off 1 base at V and 7 bases at J, with 11 bases between the two ends. The receptor comes from a young woman with multiple sclerosis. Sample: CD8+ T cells from blood. J is TRBJ2-7 and V is TRBV11-2, with D perhaps TRBD1 (7 bases). The CDR3, as DNA: TGTGCCAGCAGCTTAGTTCCAGGGGGGGAGCAGTACGTC. This gives the protein CASSLVPGGEQYV.